The T cell receptor (beta chain) under discussion was sequenced for a study of tissue T cells after allogeneic stem cell transplantation. General study results and limits: Sampling depth was limited, and the cohort was small and clinically varied. In patients and mice, blood and spleen missed much of tissue repertoire.

CDR3 sequences, V/J genes, frequencies and template counts came from survey-depth TCRbeta sequencing. The method was immunoSEQ multiplex PCR; TCRdb's version includes in-frame clones alone and lacks a portion of them. Of 48,000 or so clones listed, roughly 73% are singletons. Trimming stripped 0 bases from V and 2 bases from J, with 11 bases between. CDR1 is LGHNA and CDR2 is YNLKQL in the germline V gene (reference sequence). This CDR3 region has 16 residues. On this clone itself: The antigen is unknown. The gene symbols are mouse symbols. The read ends 1 residue shy of where the CDR3 ends; the end is completed using the germline J gene.

The receptor's source is a pool of C57BL/6 mice in good health. The source material was sorted cells pooled from one or two spleens. The chain joins TRBV5 to TRBJ1-5, with D possibly being TRBD1 (5 bases). CDR3 DNA (partial): TGTGCCAGCAGCCAAGACAAGGGGCGCGACAACCAGGCTCCGCTT. It specifies CASSQDKGRDNQAPL. Given in full, the CDR3 is CASSQDKGRDNQAPLF.